Included here is one T cell receptor beta chain sequence, with context. Antigen specificity is unknown. The data stem from a study of T cell responses to AZD1222 COVID-19 vaccine. Overall study findings and caveats: Increases in Spike-specific TCR breadth and depth were seen after two AZD1222 doses. CD4 TCRs linked to vaccination spanned spike, dominating at 160-218 and 743-854.

Assay used: immunoSEQ multiplex PCR; TCRdb lists only in-frame clones, some missing. The sample includes 150,000 to 200,000 clones, 85% to 95% of them seen just once. The CDR3 is 16 residues long. The V gene lost 6 bases and the J gene lost 6 bases, with 21 bases spanning the gap. Per the germline V gene, CDR1 is MDHEN and CDR2 is SYDVKM. The chain is built from TRBV28 and TRBJ1-5; D perhaps matches TRBD1 (5 bases). This sequence was found in an adult in good health. The specimen comprised peripheral blood, sampled on day 0 of AZD1222 vaccination. CDR3 residues: CASREAYKGQGQPQHF. CDR3 nucleotide sequence: TGTGCCAGCAGGGAAGCGTACAAAGGTCAGGGTCAGCCCCAGCATTTT.